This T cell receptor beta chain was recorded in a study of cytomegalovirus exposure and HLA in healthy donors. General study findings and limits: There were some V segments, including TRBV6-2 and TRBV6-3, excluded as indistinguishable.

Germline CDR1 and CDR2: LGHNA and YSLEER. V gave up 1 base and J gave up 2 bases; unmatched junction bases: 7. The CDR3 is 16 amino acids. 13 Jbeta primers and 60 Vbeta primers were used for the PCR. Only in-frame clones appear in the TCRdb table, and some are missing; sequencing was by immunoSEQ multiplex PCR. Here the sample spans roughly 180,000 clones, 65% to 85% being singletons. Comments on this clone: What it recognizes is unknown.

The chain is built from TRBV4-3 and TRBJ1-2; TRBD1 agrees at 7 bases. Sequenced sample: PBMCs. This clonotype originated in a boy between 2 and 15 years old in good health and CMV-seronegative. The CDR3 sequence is CASSQGQGLSNYGYTF. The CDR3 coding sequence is TGCGCCAGCAGCCAAGGACAGGGTTTGTCCAACTATGGCTACACCTTC.